The next 9 T cell receptor beta chains were all read from a single sample in a study of T cell responses to AZD1222 COVID-19 vaccine. The data were produced by immunoSEQ multiplex PCR, yet TCRdb's version contains in-frame clones alone and is incomplete. This sample has 65,000 to 80,000 clones; roughly four fifths occur once, and the top ten carry about 1.3%. The specimen was peripheral blood, collected 28 days after the second AZD1222 dose. Receptors were obtained from an adult who received the AZD1222 COVID-19 vaccine.

The rearrangement uses TRBV5-6 and TRBJ2-2; maybe TRBD2 (5 bases). Germline V gene data show CDR1 as SGHDT and CDR2 as YYEEEE. Trimming pared 0 bases from V and 4 bases from J, leaving 16 bases between. The length of the CDR3 is 17 residues. CDR3 nucleotide sequence: TGTGCCAGCAGCTTGGCGGAAATTTCGGGATTCACCGGGGAGCTGTTTTTT. Protein: CASSLAEISGFTGELFF. Together with reference TRBV5-6 and TRBJ2-2, the CDR3 gives the full variable domain: DAGVTQSPTHLIKTRGQQVTLRCSPKSGHDTVSWYQQALGQGPQFIFQYYEEEERQRGNFPDRFSGHQFPNYSSELNVNALLLGDSALYLCASSLAEISGFTGELFFGEGSRLTVL.

This clone has just one count. The chain couples TRBV18 to TRBJ2-1; 9 bases fit TRBD1. This CDR3 spans 15 amino acids. Germline V lookup: CDR1 KGHSH, CDR2 LQKENI. J lost 15 bases, V lost 3 bases, and 15 bases had no gene match. The DNA for the CDR3 is TGTGCCAGCTCACCCCTGGGACAGGGTATCAGCGGTAGGTTCTTC. It yields the protein CASSPLGQGISGRFF.

This rearrangement joins TRBV28 to TRBJ2-1; 9 nucleotides align to TRBD1. In germline, CDR1 is MDHEN, CDR2 SYDVKM. CDR3 length: 15 residues. V gave up 2 bases and J gave up 12 bases; unmatched junction bases: 11. The CDR3 reads CASSLPGTGFYGQFF. In DNA form, the CDR3 reads TGTGCCAGCAGTTTACCCGGGACAGGGTTTTATGGGCAGTTCTTC.

V is TRBV7-2 and J is TRBJ1-2; 7 nucleotides match TRBD1. The CDR3 is 15 amino acids. Germline V gene sequence: CDR1 SGHTA, CDR2 FQGNSA. Losses at the gene ends were 5 bases for V and 4 bases for J; bases not matched to a gene: 10. The CDR3 region has the DNA TGTGCCAGCAGCCCTACGACAGGGCAGTCCTATGGCTACACCTTC. It encodes CASSPTTGQSYGYTF. Filled out from reference TRBV7-2 and TRBJ1-2, the complete variable domain reads GAGVSQSPSNKVTEKGKDVELRCDPISGHTALYWYRQSLGQGLEFLIYFQGNSAPDKSGLPSDRFSAERTGGSVSTLTIQRTQQEDSAVYLCASSPTTGQSYGYTFGSGTRLTVV.

J is TRBJ2-7 and V is TRBV27; D unclear. CDR3 size: 14 residues. The germline gives CDR1 MNHEY, CDR2 SMNVEV (reference sequence). The V and J ends lost 8 bases and 2 bases respectively, with 16 bases between them. The CDR3 loop is CASQSQTNTYEQYF. CDR3 bases: TGTGCCAGCCAATCACAGACAAACACCTACGAGCAGTACTTC.

This rearrangement joins TRBV14 to TRBJ2-1; D gene unclear. Germline CDR1 is SGHDN and CDR2 is FVKESK. Deletions cut 4 bases from V and 9 bases from J, with 13 bases between. CDR3 length: 13 amino acids. The CDR3 region is CASSRLAVAEQFF. CDR3 DNA: TGTGCCAGCAGCCGCCTCGCTGTGGCTGAGCAGTTCTTC.

The chain combines TRBV14 with TRBJ1-2; TRBD1 agrees at 10 bases. Germline CDR1 is SGHDN and CDR2 is FVKESK. CDR3 size: 15 residues. V was pared by 4 bases and J by 2 bases, with 4 bases of the junction left unmatched. For the CDR3, the DNA is TGTGCCAGCAGCCTCACGGGACAGGGGAACTATGGCTACACCTTC. Its translation is CASSLTGQGNYGYTF.

The CDR3 loop reads CASSLSRQPPHGYTF. Here the CDR3 DNA reads TGTGCCAGCAGTTTATCTAGGCAGCCGCCCCATGGCTACACCTTC. The chain recombines TRBV28 with TRBJ1-2; D is ambiguous. The CDR3 is made up of 15 amino acids. The germline V and J ends were trimmed by 1 base and 6 bases, with 15 bases remaining between them. Germline V gene data show CDR1 as MDHEN and CDR2 as SYDVKM.

V is TRBV7-9 and J is TRBJ2-3; 7 bases are shared with TRBD1. This CDR3 has 16 amino acids. CDR1 is SEHNR, CDR2 FQNEAQ, per germline (reference sequence). With 5 bases clipped from V and 0 bases from J, the junction kept 8 bases outside the gene matches. The CDR3 DNA reads TGTGCCAGCAGCCCGTCGACAGGGATTAGCACAGATACGCAGTATTTT. It specifies CASSPSTGISTDTQYF.